The clone carrying this TCR beta chain was found many times. The sample's time point: sample taken at primary tumor resection. Unsorted tumor, nontumor lung tissue or cryopreserved PBMC supplied the whole RNA. Donors were 55 to 75 untreated early-stage non-small cell lung cancer patients. The length of the CDR3 is 15 residues. Trimming at V came to 5 bases and at J to 5 bases, leaving 12 bases not matched to a gene. Germline loops: CDR1 SGHTA, CDR2 FQGTGA. This sample is part of a study of spatial heterogeneity in lung cancer. Study at large: The count of detected beta-chain sequences consistently exceeded that of alpha-chain sequences. The average appearance count of each unique TCR and UMI combination in raw reads was more than 9.5.

Each CDR3 protein gets one entry after TCRdb re-called the 5' RACE reads with MiXCR. The sample lists more than 80,000 distinct CDR3 sequences, about 12% occurring once. The V gene is TRBV7-3, the J gene TRBJ2-7; 7 nucleotides line up with TRBD2. The TCR sequence derives from a male donor with early-stage non-small cell lung cancer. Sequenced material: PBMCs, taken at surgery. CDR3 amino acids: CASSPIGGSFDEQYF. CDR3 DNA sequence: TGTGCCAGCAGCCCGATCGGCGGGAGTTTTGACGAGCAGTACTTC.